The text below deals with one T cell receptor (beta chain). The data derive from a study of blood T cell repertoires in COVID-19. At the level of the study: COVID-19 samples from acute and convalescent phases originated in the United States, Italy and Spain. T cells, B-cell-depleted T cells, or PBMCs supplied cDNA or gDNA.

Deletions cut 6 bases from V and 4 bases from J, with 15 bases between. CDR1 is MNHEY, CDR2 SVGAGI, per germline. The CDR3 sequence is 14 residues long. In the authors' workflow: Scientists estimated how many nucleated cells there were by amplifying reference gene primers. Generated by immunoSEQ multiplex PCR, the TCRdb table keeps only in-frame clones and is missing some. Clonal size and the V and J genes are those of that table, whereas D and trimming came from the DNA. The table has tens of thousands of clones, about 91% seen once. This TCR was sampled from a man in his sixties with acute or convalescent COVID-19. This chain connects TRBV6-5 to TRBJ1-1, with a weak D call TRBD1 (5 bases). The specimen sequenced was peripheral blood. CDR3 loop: CASRMGGSGTEAFF. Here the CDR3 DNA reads TGTGCCAGCAGGATGGGGGGATCGGGCACTGAAGCTTTCTTT.